Described below is a single TCR beta chain sequence and its context. The data belong to a study of T cell changes during pregnancy in multiple sclerosis. The CDR3 is 15 residues long. The V gene's germline CDR1 is MNHNS and CDR2 SASEGT. Trimming left V 7 bases short and J 0 bases short, with 15 bases between. Clones were read by immunoSEQ multiplex PCR, and TCRdb kept only the in-frame ones, dropping some. The data show about 130,000 clones, with roughly 95% seen just once and roughly 0.44% held by the top ten. V and J are TRBV6-1 and TRBJ1-1, with D uncertain. The receptor was derived from a female donor with multiple sclerosis, enrolled in a pregnancy study. The source was peripheral blood, collected after pregnancy. CDR3 protein: CASTLLEGLNTEAFF. The CDR3 DNA reads as TGTGCCAGCACTCTACTGGAGGGTTTGAACACTGAAGCTTTCTTT.